The text below deals with one T cell receptor beta chain. What it binds is unknown. This specimen comes from a study of cytomegalovirus exposure and HLA in healthy donors. Germline CDR1 reads SGHNT; CDR2 reads YYREEE (reference sequence). V lost 0 bases and J lost 1, with 10 bases in between. The CDR3 is 15 amino acids. PCR employed 60 Vbeta and 13 Jbeta primers. Clones were read by immunoSEQ multiplex PCR, and TCRdb kept only the in-frame ones, dropping some. Among over 35,000 clones listed, around three quarters were seen once. Findings and limits, study-wide: In a later analysis, compared with equally common non-associated chains, HLA-associated beta chains were more expanded. Segments of the TCR beta V type were, in most cases, productive about 90% or about 30% of the time in an earlier analysis.

The sequenced sample consisted of PBMCs. V and J are TRBV5-4 and TRBJ2-5; TRBD1 is a possible D gene (5 bases). This sequence originates from a man aged 25-45 years in good health and CMV-seronegative. CDR3 region: CASSLASRGQETQYF. CDR3 sequence (DNA): TGTGCCAGCAGCTTGGCCTCTAGGGGCCAAGAGACCCAGTACTTC.